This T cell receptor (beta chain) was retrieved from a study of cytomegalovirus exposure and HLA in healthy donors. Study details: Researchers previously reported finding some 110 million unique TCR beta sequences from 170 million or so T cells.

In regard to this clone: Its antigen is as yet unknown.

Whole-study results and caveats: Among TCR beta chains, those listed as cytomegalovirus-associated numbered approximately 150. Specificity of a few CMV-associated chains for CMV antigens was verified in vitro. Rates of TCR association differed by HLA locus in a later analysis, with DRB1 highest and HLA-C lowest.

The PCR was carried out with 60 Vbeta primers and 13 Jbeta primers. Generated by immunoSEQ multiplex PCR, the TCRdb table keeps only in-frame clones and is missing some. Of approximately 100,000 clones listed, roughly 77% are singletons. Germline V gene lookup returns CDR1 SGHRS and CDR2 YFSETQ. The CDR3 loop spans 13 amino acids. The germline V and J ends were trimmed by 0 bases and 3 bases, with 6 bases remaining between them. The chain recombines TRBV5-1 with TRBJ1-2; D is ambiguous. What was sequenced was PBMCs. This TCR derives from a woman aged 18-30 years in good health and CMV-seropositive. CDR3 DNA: TGCGCCAGCAGCTTGGGAGGAGACTATGGCTACACCTTC. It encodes CASSLGGDYGYTF. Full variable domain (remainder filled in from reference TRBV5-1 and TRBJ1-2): KAGVTQTPRYLIKTRGQQVTLSCSPISGHRSVSWYQQTPGQGLQFLFEYFSETQRNKGNFPGRFSGRQFSNSRSEMNVSTLELGDSALYLCASSLGGDYGYTFGSGTRLTVV.